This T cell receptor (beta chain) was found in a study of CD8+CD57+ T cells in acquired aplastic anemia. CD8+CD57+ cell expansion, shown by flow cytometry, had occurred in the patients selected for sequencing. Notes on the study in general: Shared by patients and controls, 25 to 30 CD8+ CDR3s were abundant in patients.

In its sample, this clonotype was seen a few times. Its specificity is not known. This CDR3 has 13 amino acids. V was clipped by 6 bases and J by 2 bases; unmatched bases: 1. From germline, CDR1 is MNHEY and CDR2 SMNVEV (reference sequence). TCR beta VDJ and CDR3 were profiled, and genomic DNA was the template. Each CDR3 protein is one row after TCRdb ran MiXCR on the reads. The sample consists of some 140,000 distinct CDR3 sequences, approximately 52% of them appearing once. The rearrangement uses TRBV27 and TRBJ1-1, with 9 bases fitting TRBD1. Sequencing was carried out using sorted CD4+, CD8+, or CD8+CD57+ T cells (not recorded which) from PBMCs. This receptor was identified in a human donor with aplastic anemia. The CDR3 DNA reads TGTGCCAGCAGGGACAGGGGTAACACTGAAGCTTTCTTT. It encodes CASRDRGNTEAFF.